The present T cell receptor beta chain was sequenced within a study of STAT5B mutations in CD4+ large granular lymphocyte leukemia. This table comes from immunoSEQ multiplex PCR, and its TCRdb copy is limited to in-frame clones, with some not included. The table has over 20,000 clones, approximately 80% seen once. In germline, CDR1 is SGHDT, CDR2 YYEEEE. V shed 5 bases, J shed 2 bases, and the junction held 13 bases outside the gene matches. The CDR3 sequence is 17 residues long. Sequencing input: CD4+ T cells from blood buffy coats. The chain joins TRBV5-6 to TRBJ2-3, with TRBD2 matching 8 bases. This clonotype was sampled from a human donor in good health. The CDR3 protein is CASSRTLAGGDTDTQYF. DNA for the CDR3: TGTGCCAGCAGTCGGACCCTAGCGGGCGGGGACACAGATACGCAGTATTTT.